The 18 T cell receptor beta chains listed next were all sequenced from one sample in a study of cytomegalovirus exposure and HLA in healthy donors. PCR amplification relied on 60 Vbeta primers (plus 13 Jbeta primers). TCRdb's copy holds only in-frame clones and misses some; the assay was immunoSEQ multiplex PCR. The table records roughly 150,000 clones, roughly 68% of them present only once. Sequencing was performed on PBMCs. The receptors come from a man in his 60s in good health and CMV-seronegative.

The V call is TRBV10-3, the J call TRBJ2-2; a weak D match, TRBD1 (5 bases). Germline loops: CDR1 ENHRY, CDR2 SYGVKD. The CDR3 length is 14 residues. With 2 bases removed from V and 1 base from J, the gap between germline ends came to 5 bases. CDR3 in amino acids: CAISEDRNTGELFF. CDR3 in DNA: TGTGCCATCAGTGAGGACAGGAACACCGGGGAGCTGTTTTTT.

This clone was seen more than once but under ten times. V gene TRBV5-1 combines with J gene TRBJ1-2, with a possible D match to TRBD1 (5 bases). Germline lookup yields CDR1 SGHRS and CDR2 YFSETQ. Between the trimmed V and J ends, which lost 4 bases and 2 bases, there was a span of 15 bases. The CDR3 totals 15 residues. CDR3 DNA: TGCGCCAGCAGCGCGGGACCATCCCGAAACTATGGCTACACCTTC. Translated: CASSAGPSRNYGYTF.

The rearrangement uses TRBV7-8 and TRBJ1-6, with D possibly matching TRBD1 (5 bases). The CDR3 runs to 14 residues. Germline values: CDR1 SGHVS, CDR2 FQNEAQ. The V end was cut by 10 bases, the J end by 4 bases, with 14 bases between. The CDR3: CATQGVEYNSPLHF. The CDR3 bases are TGTGCCACCCAGGGCGTTGAATATAATTCACCCCTCCACTTT.

The chain uses TRBV6-5 and TRBJ2-3; 16 bases map to TRBD2. V shed 0 bases and J 7 bases; nucleotides not matched to a gene: 1. The CDR3 covers 16 residues. The germline V gene has CDR1 MNHEY and CDR2 SVGAGI. CDR3 in amino acids: CASSYSGLAGGNTQYF. The CDR3, as DNA: TGTGCCAGCAGTTACTCGGGACTAGCGGGAGGGAATACGCAGTATTTT.

The rearrangement joins TRBV30 to TRBJ1-1; the D gene is possibly TRBD1 (5 bases). The CDR3 covers 15 residues. Trimming shortened V by 3 bases and J by 6 bases, and 20 bases separated the two germline ends. Germline V gene data show CDR1 as GTSNPN and CDR2 as SVGIG (reference sequence). The CDR3 sequence is CAWSPQRGGIAEAFF. CDR3 bases: TGTGCCTGGAGCCCTCAAAGGGGAGGGATCGCTGAAGCTTTCTTT. Combining the CDR3 with reference TRBV30 and TRBJ1-1 gives the whole variable domain SQTIHQWPATLVQPVGSPLSLECTVEGTSNPNLYWYRQAAGRGLQLLFYSVGIGQISSEVPQNLSASRPQDRQFILSSKKLLLSDSGFYLCAWSPQRGGIAEAFFGQGTRLTVV.

This chain connects TRBV18 to TRBJ1-6, with D perhaps TRBD1 (5 bases). Trimming took off 5 bases at V and 9 bases at J, with 20 bases between the two ends. CDR1 and CDR2 from the germline V gene are KGHSH and LQKENI. The length of the CDR3 is 16 residues. The CDR3 DNA is TGTGCCAGCTCATCTCAAGAGTCAGGGCAAATTTCACCCCTCCACTTT. It is translated as CASSSQESGQISPLHF.

This chain joins TRBV10-3 and TRBJ2-7, with 12 bases identical to TRBD2. Trimming removed 4 bases from V and 1 base from J; junction bases left unmatched: 5. Germline V gene sequence: CDR1 ENHRY, CDR2 SYGVKD. The CDR3 has 16 residues. Here the CDR3 reads CAISALLAGGSYEQYF. DNA of the CDR3: TGTGCCATCAGTGCGCTACTAGCGGGAGGATCCTACGAGCAGTACTTC.

The CDR3 here is CASSFPDRNYGYTF. The CDR3 coding sequence is TGTGCCAGCAGTTTCCCGGACAGGAACTATGGCTACACCTTC. This chain joins TRBV28 and TRBJ1-2, with 7 bases that match TRBD1. The CDR3 has 14 amino acids. V lost 3 bases to trimming and J lost 2 bases; unmatched junction nucleotides: 3. Per the germline V gene, CDR1 is MDHEN and CDR2 is SYDVKM.

The chain employs TRBV18 and TRBJ2-7, with D possibly matching TRBD2 (6 bases). Germline V gene lookup returns CDR1 KGHSH and CDR2 LQKENI. CDR3 length equals 15 residues. The V end lost 4 bases, the J end lost 0 bases, and 13 bases lay between the germline ends. As DNA, the CDR3 is TGTGCCAGCTCACGAGGATCGGGGGACTCCTACGAGCAGTACTTC. It translates to CASSRGSGDSYEQYF. The full variable domain, rest sourced from reference TRBV18 and TRBJ2-7, is NAGVMQNPRHLVRRRGQEARLRCSPMKGHSHVYWYRQLPEEGLKFMVYLQKENIIDESGMPKERFSAEFPKEGPSILRIQQVVRGDSAAYFCASSRGSGDSYEQYFGPGTRLTVT.

V usage is TRBV21-1 and J usage is TRBJ1-1; the D call in the table, TRBD1, was not verified against the DNA. TRBV21-1 is given as a pseudogene. This CDR3 has 17 residues. The CDR3 protein is CASSKWGDRPSYTEAFF. The DNA of the CDR3 is TGTGCCAGCAGCAAATGGGGGGACAGGCCGAGTTACACTGAAGCTTTCTTT.

V and J are TRBV19 and TRBJ2-2; TRBD1 aligns across 10 bases. The V and J ends lost 7 bases and 6 bases, in that order; junction bases with no gene match: 14. Germline V lookup: CDR1 LNHDA, CDR2 SQIVND (reference sequence). The CDR3 runs 17 residues. The CDR3 loop reads CASKIKGQGTEAGELFF. CDR3 DNA: TGTGCCAGTAAGATCAAGGGACAGGGGACGGAGGCCGGGGAGCTGTTTTTT.

The genes are TRBV27 and TRBJ1-1; perhaps TRBD1 as D (5 bases). The length of the CDR3 is 13 residues. V was shortened by 8 bases and J by 7 bases, with 17 bases between the two germline ends. CDR1 and CDR2 (germline): MNHEY, SMNVEV (reference sequence). CDR3 DNA: TGTGCCAGCGGAAGCACAGGTATGGTTGAAGCTTTCTTT. It specifies CASGSTGMVEAFF.

This clone was detected a few times. The chain couples TRBV19 to TRBJ2-2, with D tentatively TRBD2 (7 bases). The CDR3 runs to 17 residues. The germline V gene has CDR1 LNHDA and CDR2 SQIVND (reference sequence). Deletions cut 3 bases from V and 4 bases from J, with 18 bases between. CDR3 bases: TGTGCCAGTAGTATCCGCCAAGGGGGACTATTCACCGGGGAGCTGTTTTTT. Its translation is CASSIRQGGLFTGELFF.

This chain joins TRBV7-9 and TRBJ2-7, with 9 positions matching TRBD1. Looked up from germline, CDR1 is SEHNR and CDR2 is FQNEAQ (reference sequence). The CDR3 length is 14 residues. Trimming cost V 8 bases and J 3 bases; bases outside gene matches: 8. The DNA for the CDR3 is TGTGCCAGCGGACAGGGACAGGGTATCTACGAGCAGTACTTC. It codes for CASGQGQGIYEQYF. The variable domain in full, with the rest retrieved from reference TRBV7-9 and TRBJ2-7, is DTGVSQNPRHKITKRGQNVTFRCDPISEHNRLYWYRQTLGQGPEFLTYFQNEAQLEKSRLLSDRFSAERPKGSFSTLEIQRTEQGDSAMYLCASGQGQGIYEQYFGPGTRLTVT.

The chain links TRBV25-1 to TRBJ1-1, with 7 nucleotides matching TRBD1. Germline V lookup: CDR1 MGHDK, CDR2 SYGVNS. This CDR3 has 13 residues. V lost 6 bases to trimming and J lost 5 bases; unmatched junction nucleotides: 6. The DNA of the CDR3 is TGTGCCAGCAGGAGAAACAGGGGTACTGAAGCTTTCTTT. Its translation: CASRRNRGTEAFF.

The V and J genes are TRBV7-8 and TRBJ2-7, with TRBD2 matching 11 bases. Trimming removed 5 bases from V and 4 bases from J; junction bases left unmatched: 10. The CDR3 spans 16 residues. CDR1 and CDR2 (germline): SGHVS, FQNEAQ. The CDR3 loop is CASSPPGTSGKYEQYF. CDR3 nucleotides: TGTGCCAGCAGCCCCCCGGGGACTAGCGGAAAGTACGAGCAGTACTTC. The full variable domain, its missing parts supplied by reference TRBV7-8 and TRBJ2-7, is GAGVSQSPRYKVAKRGQDVALRCDPISGHVSLFWYQQALGQGPEFLTYFQNEAQLDKSGLPSDRFFAERPEGSVSTLKIQRTQQEDSAVYLCASSPPGTSGKYEQYFGPGTRLTVT.

The gene calls are TRBV19 and TRBJ1-1; tentative D call: TRBD1 (6 bases). Germline CDR1 reads LNHDA; CDR2 reads SQIVND (reference sequence). V was trimmed by 7 bases and J by 4 bases, leaving 16 bases between them. The CDR3 spans 14 residues. CDR3 protein: CASMRAGEGTEAFF. The CDR3 DNA follows: TGTGCCAGTATGAGAGCAGGGGAGGGCACTGAAGCTTTCTTT.

V usage is TRBV6-5 and J usage is TRBJ2-1; unclear D gene. CDR1 is MNHEY and CDR2 is SVGAGI in the germline V gene. Trimming took off 0 bases at V and 0 bases at J, with 9 bases between the two ends. CDR3 size: 16 residues. The CDR3 loop is CASSYSLSGSYNEQFF. CDR3 in DNA: TGTGCCAGCAGTTACTCGCTTTCGGGCTCCTACAATGAGCAGTTCTTC.